This T cell receptor beta chain was captured by sequencing in a study of regulatory T cells in long-lasting Graves disease. The CDR3 extends over 15 amino acids. From germline, CDR1 is SGHAT and CDR2 FQNNGV. Deletions cut 5 bases from V and 5 bases from J, with 19 bases between. Time point in this sample: persistent/refractory GD, antithyroid drugs over 5 years with positive TRAb. From RNA extracted from PBMCs, the TCR library was made. This clonotype was detected ten times or more. The TCR beta library used iRepertoire HTBI primers with Arm-PCR amplification of CDR3. From the multiplex PCR reads, TCRdb called clonotypes with MiXCR, one entry per CDR3 protein. The table has hundreds of thousands of distinct CDR3 sequences, about 20% seen once.

The sample was peripheral blood mononuclear cells (PBMCs), taken when the disease was refractory, from a patient treated with antithyroid drugs. This clonotype was obtained from a female donor with Graves disease. This chain links TRBV11-2 with TRBJ2-7; perhaps D is TRBD1 or TRBD2 (5 bases each). This CDR3 reads CASSPAIHRDHEQYF. DNA for the CDR3: TGTGCCAGCAGCCCTGCCATCCACCGGGACCACGAGCAGTACTTC.